These 20 T cell receptor beta chains originate from one sample sequenced in a study of blood T cell repertoires in COVID-19. Using immunoSEQ multiplex PCR, the repertoire was profiled, and TCRdb retains in-frame clones only, with some absent. The sample lists around 300,000 clones, around 91% occurring once. The specimen sequenced was peripheral blood. These receptors originate from a woman aged 40-49 years with COVID-19, enrolled during active disease.

The V gene is TRBV27, the J gene TRBJ2-3; a weak D match, TRBD2 (5 bases). V lost 2 bases to trimming and J lost 2 bases, with 14 bases between them. There are 16 residues in the CDR3. Germline lookup yields CDR1 MNHEY and CDR2 SMNVEV (reference sequence). The CDR3 DNA is TGTGCCAGCAGTTTACTCGGGGTGGACCTCACAGATACGCAGTATTTT. Translation gives CASSLLGVDLTDTQYF.

This clone was seen once. The chain couples TRBV20-1 to TRBJ2-7, with TRBD2 matching over 13 bases. Germline V gene data show CDR1 as DFQATT and CDR2 as SNEGSKA (reference sequence). This CDR3 contains 15 residues. Germline trimming cut 3 bases from V and 6 bases from J; bases unmatched to any gene: 8. The CDR3 DNA reads as TGCAGTGCTAGTGTCGGGACTAGCGGGGTGGCCGAGCAGTACTTC. It codes for CSASVGTSGVAEQYF.

The chain recombines TRBV29-1 with TRBJ1-2; a weak D match, TRBD1 (5 bases). The CDR3 consists of 15 residues. Trimming pared 4 bases from V and 2 bases from J, leaving 17 bases between. Germline values: CDR1 SQVTM, CDR2 ANQGSEA. The CDR3 region is CSVVVRAGQNYGYTF. As DNA, the CDR3 is TGCAGCGTTGTTGTTCGGGCAGGGCAGAACTATGGCTACACCTTC.

The chain recombines TRBV12-3 or TRBV12-4 with TRBJ1-2; no firm D call. Between the trimmed V and J ends, which lost 3 bases and 5 bases, there was a span of 7 bases. The CDR3 sequence is 12 residues long. The CDR3 loop reads CASSLRSYGYTF. The CDR3 nucleotides are TGTGCCAGCAGTTTGCGGTCATATGGCTACACCTTC.

This clone was seen a handful of times. The chain links TRBV6-4 to TRBJ2-3; 10 nucleotides agree with TRBD2. The germline CDR1 and CDR2 sequences are MRHNA and SNTAGT. Trimming removed 5 bases from V and 1 base from J; junction bases left unmatched: 3. The CDR3 has 15 residues. The CDR3 DNA reads as TGTGCCAGCAGTCCCGGGACTAGCGGCACAGATACGCAGTATTTT. It translates to CASSPGTSGTDTQYF.

This clone was seen only once. The chain recombines TRBV7-3 with TRBJ2-3; maybe TRBD2 (6 bases). V was cut by 2 bases and J by 7 bases, with 13 bases left in between. The CDR3 covers 14 residues. Germline loops: CDR1 SGHTA, CDR2 FQGTGA. The CDR3 region is CASSLGWGENTQYF. The CDR3 bases are TGTGCCAGCAGCTTAGGTTGGGGGGAAAATACGCAGTATTTT.

The CDR3, as DNA: TGTGCCAGCAGCGGGGGGACAGATACGCAGTATTTT. Its protein product is CASSGGTDTQYF. The chain uses TRBV7-3 and TRBJ2-3; D is possibly TRBD2 (6 bases). The V gene's germline CDR1 is SGHTA and CDR2 FQGTGA. The CDR3 spans 12 residues. V lost 5 bases, J lost 3 bases, and 6 bases lay in between. The variable domain in full, with the rest retrieved from reference TRBV7-3 and TRBJ2-3, is GAGVSQTPSNKVTEKGKYVELRCDPISGHTALYWYRQSLGQGPEFLIYFQGTGAADDSGLPNDRFFAVRPEGSVSTLKIQRTERGDSAVYLCASSGGTDTQYFGPGTRLTVL.

This sequence joins TRBV7-9 and TRBJ2-7; 11 nucleotides align to TRBD2. The CDR3 sequence is 15 residues long. Germline trimming cut 6 bases from V and 6 bases from J; bases unmatched to any gene: 10. From germline, CDR1 is SEHNR and CDR2 FQNEAQ (reference sequence). CDR3 sequence (DNA): TGTGCCAGCAGGGTAGTAGCGGGGGGGCGTTCCGAGCAGTACTTC. Translation: CASRVVAGGRSEQYF.

The rearrangement uses TRBV7-8 and TRBJ1-1; D gene unclear. The germline V gene encodes CDR1 SGHVS and CDR2 FQNEAQ. The germline V and J ends were trimmed by 1 base and 1 base, with 10 bases remaining between them. The CDR3 runs to 15 residues. The chain's CDR3 is CASSLEDSRNTEAFF. CDR3 nucleotides: TGTGCCAGCAGCTTAGAAGACTCCAGGAACACTGAAGCTTTCTTT.

The genes are TRBV19 and TRBJ1-4, with 9 bases identical to TRBD1. The V gene end was trimmed by 5 bases and the J gene end by 8 bases; junction bases not matched to a gene: 9. CDR3 size: 15 residues. Germline V CDR1 and CDR2: LNHDA, SQIVND (reference sequence). The CDR3 coding sequence is TGTGCCAGTAGTGGAAGGACAGGGGACGGAGAAAAACTGTTTTTT. Residues: CASSGRTGDGEKLFF.

This clone appeared once. The rearrangement links TRBV19 to TRBJ1-2, with 10 bases that match TRBD1. Germline values: CDR1 LNHDA, CDR2 SQIVND (reference sequence). There are 16 residues in the CDR3. V was pared by 7 bases and J by 5 bases, with 13 bases of the junction left unmatched. The CDR3 nucleotides are TGTGCCAGTACCTCCTCCCGGACAGGGGGACAATATGGCTACACCTTC. As protein: CASTSSRTGGQYGYTF.

The genes are TRBV5-1 and TRBJ2-5; D might be TRBD1 (5 bases). The CDR3 runs to 15 residues. Trimming stripped 0 bases from V and 5 bases from J, with 14 bases between. Germline-derived CDR1 and CDR2 are SGHRS and YFSETQ. In nucleotides, the CDR3 is TGCGCCAGCAGCTTGGAGGGGTTCGATACGGAGACCCAGTACTTC. Translation gives CASSLEGFDTETQYF.

The count of this clone is one. This chain links TRBV7-3 with TRBJ2-3; perhaps TRBD1 as D (6 bases). This CDR3 has 16 residues. CDR1 SGHTA and CDR2 FQGTGA come from the germline V gene. V was trimmed by 2 bases and J by 5 bases, leaving 17 bases between them. The CDR3 is CASSLGFAGAGDTQYF. CDR3 bases: TGTGCCAGCAGCTTAGGATTCGCAGGGGCTGGAGATACGCAGTATTTT.

This clone occurred once. This chain uses TRBV28 with TRBJ2-7; possible D gene TRBD2, 5 bases. CDR1 is MDHEN, CDR2 SYDVKM, per germline. V lost 6 bases, J lost 9 bases, and 12 bases lay in between. This CDR3 is 11 amino acids long. The CDR3 nucleotides are TGTGCCAGCAGGGCTTCCGGAGGGCAGTACTTC. The encoded protein is CASRASGGQYF.

The J gene is TRBJ1-1, the V gene TRBV28; TRBD1 is a possible D gene (6 bases). Trimming pared 3 bases from V and 4 bases from J, leaving 12 bases between. This CDR3 contains 14 residues. CDR1 and CDR2 (germline): MDHEN, SYDVKM. CDR3 bases: TGTGCCAGCAGTTTTCGAATAGGGGGCACTGAAGCTTTCTTT. Its translation: CASSFRIGGTEAFF.

The genes are TRBV28 and TRBJ1-2, with 10 bases lining up with TRBD1. The CDR3 is 16 amino acids. J gave up 4 bases and V 6 bases, and 11 bases lay outside the gene matches. CDR1 and CDR2 from the germline V gene are MDHEN and SYDVKM. The CDR3 region is CASSTLGQGRGYGYTF. As DNA, the CDR3 is TGTGCCAGCAGCACCCTGGGACAGGGGAGGGGCTATGGCTACACCTTC.

This chain uses TRBV28 with TRBJ2-7; D perhaps matches TRBD1 (6 bases). The length of the CDR3 is 15 residues. The V gene lost 5 bases and the J gene lost 3 bases, with 17 bases spanning the gap. Germline loops: CDR1 MDHEN, CDR2 SYDVKM. Here the CDR3 reads CASSGLGASIYEQYF. In DNA form, the CDR3 reads TGTGCCAGCAGTGGCTTGGGGGCATCTATCTACGAGCAGTACTTC.

The rearrangement uses TRBV5-5 and TRBJ1-5; D is possibly TRBD1 (5 bases). The germline V gene encodes CDR1 SGHKS and CDR2 YYEKEE (reference sequence). Between the trimmed V and J ends, which lost 4 bases and 2 bases, there was a span of 10 bases. The CDR3 totals 14 residues. The CDR3 DNA reads as TGTGCCAGCAGCCCGGGGGGGGGCAATCAGCCCCAGCATTTT. It yields the protein CASSPGGGNQPQHF.

The chain has TRBV5-1 and TRBJ2-1; 9 nucleotides match TRBD1. Unmatched junction bases numbered 2, after V lost 3 bases and J lost 7 bases. Germline values: CDR1 SGHRS, CDR2 YFSETQ. CDR3 size: 13 residues. The CDR3 bases are TGCGCCAGCAGCTCGGGACAGGGAAATGAGCAGTTCTTC. Its translation is CASSSGQGNEQFF.

This chain joins TRBV28 and TRBJ2-3; D call uncertain. Germline V CDR1 and CDR2: MDHEN, SYDVKM. The CDR3 covers 13 residues. V gave up 9 bases and J gave up 2 bases, with 12 bases separating them. CDR3 nucleotide sequence: TGTGCCAGTCGAGGTTCGGACACAGATACGCAGTATTTT. Translating gives CASRGSDTDTQYF.